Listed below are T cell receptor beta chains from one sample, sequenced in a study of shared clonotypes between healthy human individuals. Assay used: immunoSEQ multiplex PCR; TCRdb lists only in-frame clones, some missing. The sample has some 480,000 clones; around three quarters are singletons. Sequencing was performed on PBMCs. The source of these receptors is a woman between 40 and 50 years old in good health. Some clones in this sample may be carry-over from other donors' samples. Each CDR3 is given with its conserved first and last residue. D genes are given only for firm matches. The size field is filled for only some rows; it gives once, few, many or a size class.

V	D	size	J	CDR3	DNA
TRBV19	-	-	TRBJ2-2	CASSERGTKNTGELFF	TGTGCCAGTAGTGAAAGAGGAACTAAGAACACCGGGGAGCTGTTTTTT
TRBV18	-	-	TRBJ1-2	CASSPEGGYGYTF	TGTGCCAGCTCACCAGAGGGTGGCTATGGCTACACCTTC
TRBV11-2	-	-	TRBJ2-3	CASSLPGGGFTVTQYF	TGTGCCAGCAGCTTACCCGGTGGGGGCTTTACGGTTACGCAGTATTTT
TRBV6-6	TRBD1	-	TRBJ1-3	CASRPGGENTIYF	TGTGCCAGCAGGCCAGGGGGCGAGAACACCATATATTTT
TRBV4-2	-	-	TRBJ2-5	CASSQEWQKGGGETQYF	TGTGCCAGCAGCCAAGAGTGGCAAAAGGGGGGTGGAGAGACCCAGTACTTC
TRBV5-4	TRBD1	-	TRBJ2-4	CASSPQGEVAKNIQYF	TGTGCCAGCAGCCCACAGGGGGAAGTAGCCAAAAACATTCAGTACTTC
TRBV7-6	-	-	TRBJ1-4	CASSNEVGARGEKLFF	TGTGCCAGCAGCAATGAGGTGGGGGCGCGAGGTGAAAAGCTGTTTTTT
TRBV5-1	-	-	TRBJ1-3	CAGSSTTGNTIYF	TGCGCCGGCAGCTCCACGACAGGAAACACCATATATTTT
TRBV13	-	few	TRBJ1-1	CASSYNRIMNTEAFF	TGTGCCAGCAGCTACAACAGAATAATGAACACTGAAGCTTTCTTT
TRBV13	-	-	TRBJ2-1	CASSLEGVPYNEQFF	TGTGCCAGCAGCTTAGAGGGGGTTCCCTACAATGAGCAGTTCTTC
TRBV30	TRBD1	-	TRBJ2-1	CAWRTGNYNKQFF	TGTGCCTGGCGGACAGGGAACTACAATAAGCAGTTCTTC